This T cell receptor (beta chain) was captured in a study of blood T cells in healthy people across ages. Study-level points and caveats: Unknown CMV status may confound age-related changes in expanded clones. Conclusively comparing naive with antigen-experienced cells was impossible with unsorted PBMCs.

Primers used in a second PCR of roughly 6 to 11 cycles were a sample-barcoded 5' primer and a J-beta primer mix. A single record per CDR3 protein comes from TCRdb applying MiXCR to the 5' RACE reads. The sample gives about a million distinct CDR3 sequences, around 54% of which show up once; roughly 23% is in the top ten. Extractions gave at least 5.5 micrograms of total RNA per sample. As for this clonotype: Its cognate antigen is unknown.

Trimming cost V 0 bases and J 5 bases, with 10 bases left between them. The CDR3 consists of 14 residues. The germline gives CDR1 SGDLS, CDR2 YYNGEE. V usage is TRBV9 and J usage is TRBJ2-3; D ambiguous. The sample comprised blood. This clonotype was obtained from a woman aged 55-70 years in good health. The CDR3 protein is CASSVVEWRDTQYF. Here the CDR3 DNA reads TGTGCCAGCAGCGTAGTAGAGTGGAGAGATACGCAGTATTTT.